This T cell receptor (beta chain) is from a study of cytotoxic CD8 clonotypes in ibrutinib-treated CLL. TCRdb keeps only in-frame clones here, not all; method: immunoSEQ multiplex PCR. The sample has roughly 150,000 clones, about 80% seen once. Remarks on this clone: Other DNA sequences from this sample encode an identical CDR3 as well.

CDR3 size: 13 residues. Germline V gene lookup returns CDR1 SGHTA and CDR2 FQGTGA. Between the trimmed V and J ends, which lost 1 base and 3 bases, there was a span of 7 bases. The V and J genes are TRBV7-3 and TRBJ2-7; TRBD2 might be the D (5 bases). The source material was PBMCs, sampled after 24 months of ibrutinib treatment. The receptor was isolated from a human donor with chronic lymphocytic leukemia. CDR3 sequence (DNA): TGTGCCAGCAGCTTAAACGCGGGCTACGAGCAGTACTTC. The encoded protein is CASSLNAGYEQYF.